The rows below give T cell receptor beta chains drawn from one sample of a study of shared clonotypes between healthy human individuals. Generated by immunoSEQ multiplex PCR, the TCRdb table keeps only in-frame clones and is missing some. The sample includes approximately 120,000 clones, roughly 70% seen only once; the top ten take 24%. The specimen was memory CD8+ T cells sorted from blood. The receptors originated from a woman in her 30s in good health. Each CDR3 is given with its conserved first and last residue. The D gene is left open where the match is weak. Not every row has a clone size; where given, it reads once, few, many or a size class.

abundance,v_gene,j_gene,d_gene,CDR3aa,CDR3nt
NA,TRBV29-1,TRBJ1-2,NA,CSVEGQGSPYTFYGYTF,TGCAGCGTCGAGGGTCAGGGTTCCCCCTATACCTTCTATGGCTACACCTTC
NA,TRBV29-1,TRBJ2-1,NA,CSVDEALGALGNEQFF,TGCAGCGTTGATGAGGCATTGGGGGCGCTGGGCAATGAGCAGTTCTTC
many,TRBV7-8,TRBJ2-7,NA,CASSLFAPYEQYF,TGTGCCAGCAGCTTATTTGCCCCGTACGAGCAGTACTTC
NA,TRBV27,TRBJ2-1,TRBD2,CASRGLAGDNEQFF,TGTGCCAGCAGGGGACTAGCGGGGGACAATGAGCAGTTCTTC
NA,TRBV7-9,TRBJ2-5,TRBD1,CAGDRGRRETQYF,TGTGCCGGGGACAGGGGGCGCCGAGAGACCCAGTACTTC
NA,TRBV13,TRBJ1-4,TRBD1,CASSPWGQNEKLFF,TGTGCCAGCAGCCCCTGGGGACAGAATGAAAAACTGTTTTTT
NA,TRBV29-1,TRBJ2-7,NA,CSVEDTTSYEQYF,TGCAGCGTTGAAGACACTACCTCCTACGAGCAGTACTTC
NA,TRBV11-2,TRBJ2-3,NA,CASSLAGGQDTQYF,TGTGCCAGCAGCTTAGCGGGGGGACAAGATACGCAGTATTTT
once,TRBV28,TRBJ2-1,TRBD2,CAINSQREGRNEQFF,TGTGCCATCAACTCCCAGCGGGAGGGCCGCAATGAGCAGTTCTTC
NA,TRBV4-1,TRBJ2-1,TRBD2,CASSQVGGSGYNEQFF,TGCGCCAGCAGCCAAGTAGGTGGTAGCGGGTACAATGAGCAGTTCTTC
many,TRBV4-2,TRBJ2-7,NA,CASSQDLGGGSYEQYF,TGTGCCAGCAGCCAAGATCTTGGCGGTGGATCCTACGAGCAGTACTTC
NA,TRBV2,TRBJ2-1,TRBD1,CASLQGDDNEQFF,TGTGCCAGCCTCCAGGGGGACGACAATGAGCAGTTCTTC
NA,TRBV29-1,TRBJ1-1,NA,CSGEAGPEAFF,TGCAGCGGAGAAGCAGGGCCTGAAGCTTTCTTT
many,TRBV2,TRBJ1-1,NA,CASSESRGDGTEAFF,TGTGCCAGCAGTGAAAGTAGGGGGGATGGAACTGAAGCTTTCTTT
NA,TRBV5-4,TRBJ2-1,NA,CASSPPGQWLYNEQFF,TGTGCCAGCAGCCCCCCGGGGCAGTGGCTCTACAATGAGCAGTTCTTC
NA,TRBV5-1,TRBJ1-1,NA,CASSLGGNTEAFF,TGCGCCAGCAGCTTAGGAGGGAACACTGAAGCTTTCTTT
NA,TRBV5-1,TRBJ2-3,TRBD1,CASSPRDRGTDTQYF,TGCGCCAGCAGCCCACGGGACAGGGGCACAGATACGCAGTATTTT
NA,TRBV6-5,TRBJ2-1,TRBD2,CASRSPAGVEQFF,TGTGCCAGCAGGTCTCCAGCGGGAGTTGAGCAGTTCTTC
NA,TRBV5-6,TRBJ1-1,NA,CASSLAWGTEAFF,TGTGCCAGCAGCTTGGCCTGGGGAACTGAAGCTTTCTTT
many,TRBV25-1,TRBJ2-7,NA,CASSENAQGGPYEQYF,TGTGCCAGCAGTGAAAACGCACAGGGTGGACCCTACGAGCAGTACTTC
NA,TRBV28,TRBJ2-7,TRBD2,CATELAGGPFEQYF,TGTGCCACCGAATTAGCGGGAGGGCCGTTCGAGCAGTACTTC
NA,TRBV28,TRBJ2-7,NA,CATVPSWTISYEQYF,TGTGCCACCGTCCCTAGCTGGACTATATCCTACGAGCAGTACTTC
once,TRBV4-2,TRBJ2-7,NA,CAGSQDLGVGSYEQYF,TGTGCCGGCAGCCAAGATTTGGGGGTTGGTTCCTACGAGCAGTACTTC
few,TRBV9,TRBJ2-1,NA,CASSPSTGVSYNEQFF,TGTGCCAGCAGCCCCTCGACGGGGGTTTCCTACAATGAGCAGTTCTTC
NA,TRBV5-1,TRBJ2-7,TRBD2,CASSLEFRTSGYEQYF,TGCGCCAGCAGCTTGGAGTTTAGGACTAGCGGCTACGAGCAGTACTTC
NA,TRBV25-1,TRBJ2-2,TRBD1,CASGTGDTGELFF,TGTGCCAGCGGGACAGGGGACACCGGGGAGCTGTTTTTT
NA,TRBV19,TRBJ2-2,NA,CASSIGLYGLLGELFF,TGTGCCAGTAGTATAGGGTTATACGGGTTGCTCGGGGAGCTGTTTTTT
once,TRBV7-9,TRBJ2-7,NA,CASSLAQSRETLYF,TGTGCCAGCAGCTTAGCGCAGTCCAGGGAGACGCTGTACTTC
NA,TRBV7-3,TRBJ2-1,TRBD1,CASSNRDRPYNEQFF,TGTGCCAGCAGCAACCGGGACAGGCCCTACAATGAGCAGTTCTTC
few,TRBV25-1,TRBJ2-7,NA,CASSEHRGGLALHEQYF,TGTGCCAGCAGTGAACACAGGGGCGGACTAGCCCTCCACGAGCAGTACTTC
NA,TRBV9,TRBJ1-4,TRBD1,CASSVGRGQEKLFF,TGTGCCAGCAGCGTTGGGAGGGGGCAAGAAAAACTGTTTTTT
NA,TRBV6-5,TRBJ2-7,NA,CASGPDGGYF,TGTGCCAGCGGCCCGGACGGCGGGTACTTC
NA,TRBV28,TRBJ2-7,TRBD2,CASSQRLAERYEQYF,TGTGCCAGCAGCCAAAGACTAGCGGAACGGTACGAGCAGTACTTC
NA,TRBV5-1,TRBJ1-2,NA,CASSPGGAQGNYGYTF,TGCGCCAGCAGCCCGGGTGGGGCACAGGGCAACTATGGCTACACCTTC
NA,TRBV7-2,TRBJ2-1,TRBD1,CASSLALGQGVNEQFF,TGTGCCAGCAGCTTAGCGCTGGGACAGGGGGTCAATGAGCAGTTCTTC
once,TRBV27,TRBJ1-2,NA,CASSSKTRPGHLYGYTF,TGTGCCAGCAGTTCCAAGACAAGACCAGGACATTTATATGGCTACACCTTC
NA,TRBV19,TRBJ1-5,NA,CASSHRDYSNQPQHF,TGTGCCAGTAGTCACAGGGATTATAGCAATCAGCCCCAGCATTTT
few,TRBV6-1,TRBJ2-2,NA,CASSEGEQGNTGELFF,TGTGCCAGCAGTGAGGGGGAACAGGGGAACACCGGGGAGCTGTTTTTT
NA,TRBV27,TRBJ1-4,TRBD1,CASSSRGYNEKLFF,TGTGCCAGCAGTTCCAGGGGGTACAATGAAAAACTGTTTTTT
NA,TRBV27,TRBJ2-1,TRBD2,CASSLSSTSTEQFF,TGTGCCAGCAGTTTATCCTCGACTAGCACTGAGCAGTTCTTC
NA,TRBV28,TRBJ1-2,NA,CASSSPAPGSTGGYTF,TGTGCCAGCAGTTCACCTGCTCCGGGGTCCACTGGAGGCTACACCTTC
NA,TRBV25-1,TRBJ2-2,TRBD2,CASSDPGLAGENTGELFF,TGTGCCAGCAGTGATCCGGGACTAGCGGGCGAGAACACCGGGGAGCTGTTTTTT
NA,TRBV13,TRBJ1-4,TRBD1,CASSRRDSLNEKLFF,TGTGCCAGCAGCCGCCGGGACAGCCTTAATGAAAAACTGTTTTTT
few,TRBV29-1,TRBJ1-1,NA,CSVVPMALTEAFF,TGCAGCGTTGTCCCCATGGCCTTAACTGAAGCTTTCTTT
NA,TRBV25-1,TRBJ2-1,NA,CASRIQGYEQFF,TGTGCCAGCAGGATTCAGGGTTATGAGCAGTTCTTC
NA,TRBV19,TRBJ2-7,NA,CASSRLHTGPHLPYEQYF,TGTGCCAGTAGTCGACTACACACCGGGCCCCATCTACCCTACGAGCAGTACTTC
many,TRBV6-1,TRBJ1-1,TRBD1,CASSEDPTGVGEAFF,TGTGCCAGCAGTGAAGACCCGACAGGGGTCGGGGAAGCTTTCTTT
NA,TRBV4-1,TRBJ2-1,TRBD1,CASSLKGTGGWDEQFF,TGCGCCAGCAGCCTAAAGGGGACAGGGGGTTGGGATGAGCAGTTCTTC
NA,TRBV5-6,TRBJ2-2,NA,CASNSGGADTGELFF,TGTGCCAGCAACTCTGGGGGCGCCGACACCGGGGAGCTGTTTTTT
NA,TRBV5-6,TRBJ2-5,NA,CASSPGHQARETQYF,TGTGCCAGCAGCCCGGGACACCAAGCACGGGAGACCCAGTACTTC
NA,TRBV28,TRBJ1-5,TRBD1,CASSDQGASNQPQHF,TGTGCCAGCAGTGATCAGGGGGCAAGCAATCAGCCCCAGCATTTT
few,TRBV11-2,TRBJ2-1,NA,CASSVREGSYNEQFF,TGTGCCAGCAGCGTACGCGAGGGCTCCTACAATGAGCAGTTCTTC
NA,TRBV15,TRBJ2-7,NA,CATSREAGSSYEQYF,TGTGCCACCAGCAGAGAGGCGGGGAGCTCCTACGAGCAGTACTTC
once,TRBV11-2,TRBJ1-1,NA,CASSLVLNTEAFF,TGTGCCAGCAGCTTAGTGCTAAACACTGAAGCTTTCTTT
NA,TRBV10-2,TRBJ2-5,NA,CASSEPGGRETQYF,TGCGCCAGCAGTGAGCCTGGGGGTAGGGAGACCCAGTACTTC
few,TRBV27,TRBJ2-5,TRBD2,CASKASGRVTQYF,TGTGCCAGCAAGGCTAGCGGGAGAGTGACCCAGTACTTC
NA,TRBV7-8,TRBJ1-1,NA,CASSPDGGTNTEAFF,TGTGCCAGCAGCCCAGACGGGGGGACGAACACTGAAGCTTTCTTT
NA,TRBV9,TRBJ2-5,NA,CASSVEIGAETQYF,TGTGCCAGCAGCGTAGAGATAGGAGCAGAGACCCAGTACTTC